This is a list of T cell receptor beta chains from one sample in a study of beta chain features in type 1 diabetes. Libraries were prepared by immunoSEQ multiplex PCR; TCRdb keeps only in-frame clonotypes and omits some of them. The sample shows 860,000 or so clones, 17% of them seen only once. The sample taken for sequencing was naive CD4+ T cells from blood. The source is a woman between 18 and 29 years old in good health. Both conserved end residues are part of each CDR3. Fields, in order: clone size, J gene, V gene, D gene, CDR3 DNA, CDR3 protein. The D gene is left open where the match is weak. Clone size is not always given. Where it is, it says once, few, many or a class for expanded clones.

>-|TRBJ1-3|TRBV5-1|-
TGCGCCAGCAGCTTGGGGTGGCTGGGTGAGAGCTCTGGAAACACCATATATTTT
CASSLGWLGESSGNTIYF
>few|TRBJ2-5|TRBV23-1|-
TGCGCCAGCAGTCAATCGAGACAGGAAGAGACCCAGTACTTC
CASSQSRQEETQYF
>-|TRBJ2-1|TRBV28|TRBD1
TGTGCCAGCAGTTTGGGGACAGGGTTATACAATGAGCAGTTCTTC
CASSLGTGLYNEQFF
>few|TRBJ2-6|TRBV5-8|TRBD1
TGTGCCAGCAGAGGACAGGGAAGCGTCCTGACTTTC
CASRGQGSVLTF
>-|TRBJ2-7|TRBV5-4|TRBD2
TGTGCCAGCAGCTTGCGCCTAGCGGGACCTTACGAGCAGTACTTC
CASSLRLAGPYEQYF
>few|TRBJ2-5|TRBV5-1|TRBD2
TGCGCCAGCAGCCCCGAAACGACTAGCGGGCCTACAATGAGAGAGACCCAGTACTTC
CASSPETTSGPTMRETQYF
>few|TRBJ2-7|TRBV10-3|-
TGTGCCATCAGTGAGTCGAAGGGAGGACCTGGGGGAGCCTACGAGCAGTACTTC
CAISESKGGPGGAYEQYF
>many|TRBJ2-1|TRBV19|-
TGTGCCAGTATTGGAGGCAATGAGCAGTTCTTC
CASIGGNEQFF
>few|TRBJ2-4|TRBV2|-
TGTGCCAGCAGTGAGTACTTTTCCCCCGGAAACATTCAGTACTTC
CASSEYFSPGNIQYF
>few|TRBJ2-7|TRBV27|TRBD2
TGTGCCAGCAGTGGAATCGGACTAGCCTACGAGCAGTACTTC
CASSGIGLAYEQYF
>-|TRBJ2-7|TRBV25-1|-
TGTGCCAGCAGTAACACTGGGGGCGAGCAGTACTTC
CASSNTGGEQYF
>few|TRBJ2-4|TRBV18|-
TGTGCCAGCTCACCTCGGGGCACGACCCTAGCCAAAAACATTCAGTACTTC
CASSPRGTTLAKNIQYF
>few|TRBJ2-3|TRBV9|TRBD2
TGTGCCAGCAGCCTTCGGACTAGCAAGTGGGCCACAGATACGCAGTATTTT
CASSLRTSKWATDTQYF
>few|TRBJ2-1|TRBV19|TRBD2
TGTGCCAGTAGTCACACCGGGACTAGCGGGAGGGCCTGGAATGAGCAGTTCTTC
CASSHTGTSGRAWNEQFF
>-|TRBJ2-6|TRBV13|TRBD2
TGTGCCAGCAGCTTAATGAGCGGGAGGTTTCAGTCTTCTGGGGCCAACGTCCTGACTTTC
CASSLMSGRFQSSGANVLTF
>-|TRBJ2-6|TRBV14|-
TGTGCCAGCAGCCAAGGTTCGGGGGCCAACGTCCTGACTTTC
CASSQGSGANVLTF
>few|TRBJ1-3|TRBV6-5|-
TGTGCCAGCAGTTACGGACCGGGCTTGACTGGAAACACCATATATTTT
CASSYGPGLTGNTIYF
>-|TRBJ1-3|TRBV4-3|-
TGCGCCAGCAGCCAAGATCTTCCGGGGACGTCTGGAAACACCATATATTTT
CASSQDLPGTSGNTIYF
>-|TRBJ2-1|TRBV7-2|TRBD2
TGTGCCAGCAAGGGGACTAGCGACAACAATGAGCAGTTCTTC
CASKGTSDNNEQFF
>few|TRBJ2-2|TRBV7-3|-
TGTGCCAGCAGCTTCACGAGACAGACCGGGGAGCTGTTTTTT
CASSFTRQTGELFF
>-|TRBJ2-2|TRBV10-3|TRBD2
TGTGCCATCAGCTTAGCGGGAGGGGACACCGGGGAGCTGTTTTTT
CAISLAGGDTGELFF
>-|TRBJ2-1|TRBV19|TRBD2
TGTGCCAGTAGTAGGGGACTAGCCTCCATAAGCTCCTACAATGAGCAGTTCTTC
CASSRGLASISSYNEQFF
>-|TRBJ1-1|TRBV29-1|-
TGCAGCGTTGTGCGTCGGGGCGAAAGCGGCACTGAAGCTTTCTTT
CSVVRRGESGTEAFF
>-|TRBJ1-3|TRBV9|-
TGTGCCAGCAGCGTAGGCTCGAGAGGAAACACCATATATTTT
CASSVGSRGNTIYF
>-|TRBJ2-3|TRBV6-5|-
TGTGCCAGCAGGAGGGCGCGATTAGCAGATACGCAGTATTTT
CASRRARLADTQYF
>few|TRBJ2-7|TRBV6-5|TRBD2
TGTGCCACTAGCGGGGTGAGCTCCTACGAGCAGTACTTC
CATSGVSSYEQYF
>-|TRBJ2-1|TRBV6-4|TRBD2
TGTGCCAGCAGTCGCGGGACTAGCGGGAGAAATGAGCAGTTCTTC
CASSRGTSGRNEQFF
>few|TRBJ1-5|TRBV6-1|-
TGTGCCACACGGAAGGGTCCCAATCAGCCCCAGCATTTT
CATRKGPNQPQHF
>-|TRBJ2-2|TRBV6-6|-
TGTGCCAGCAGTCTGTTCCCCGGGGAGCTGTTTTTT
CASSLFPGELFF
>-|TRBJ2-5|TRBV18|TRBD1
TGTGCCAGCTCACGCAACAGGGGGCAGGGAGAGCAGTACTTC
CASSRNRGQGEQYF
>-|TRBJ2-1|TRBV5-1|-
TGCGCCAGCAGCCCGCTGAGTGGGGGTAATGAGCAGTTCTTC
CASSPLSGGNEQFF
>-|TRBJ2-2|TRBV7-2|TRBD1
TGTGCCAGCAGCCGACAGGGACAGTCAATTGCCGGGGAGCTGTTTTTT
CASSRQGQSIAGELFF
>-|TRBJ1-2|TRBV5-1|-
TGCGCCAGCAGCTCGACGCCGGACACCTACACCTTC
CASSSTPDTYTF
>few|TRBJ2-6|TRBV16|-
TGTGCCAGCAGCCAATTCGGCAGGGTACCTGGGGCCAACGTCCTGACTTTC
CASSQFGRVPGANVLTF
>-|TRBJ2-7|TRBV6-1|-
TGTGCCACAGTGGGGGAGTACTACGAGCAGTACTTC
CATVGEYYEQYF
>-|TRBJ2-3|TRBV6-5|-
TGTGCCAGCAGGGCCCAGCGGAGCACAGATACGCAGTATTTT
CASRAQRSTDTQYF
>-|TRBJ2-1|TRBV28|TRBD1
TGTGCCAGCAGAGATAATCCGGGACAGGGATACGACAATGAGCAGTTCTTC
CASRDNPGQGYDNEQFF
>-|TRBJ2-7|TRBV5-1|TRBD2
TGCGCCAGCAGCTTGAGTTTGAGTAGCGGGAGCTACGAGCAGTACTTC
CASSLSLSSGSYEQYF
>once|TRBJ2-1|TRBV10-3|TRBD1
TGTGCCATTAACCCCGGGACAGGGAATGGTGAGCAGTTCTTC
CAINPGTGNGEQFF
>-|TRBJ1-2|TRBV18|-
TGTGCCAGCTCACCGCGAGACAACTATGGCTACACCTTC
CASSPRDNYGYTF
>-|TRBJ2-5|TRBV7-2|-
TGTGCCAGCAGCTTCGCGGGTGTGGAGACCCAGTACTTC
CASSFAGVETQYF
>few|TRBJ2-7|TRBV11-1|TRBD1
TGTGCCAGCAGCTGGGGACAGTCAACCTACGAGCAGTACTTC
CASSWGQSTYEQYF
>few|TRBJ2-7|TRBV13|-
TGTGCCAGCAGCTTACAGGGAAACCTCTACGAGCAGTACTTC
CASSLQGNLYEQYF